This passage covers 24 T cell receptor beta chains from one sample sequenced in a study of read filtering for tumor transcriptome and immune sequencing. From about 400 ng of RNA, a library with molecular barcoded alpha/delta and beta/gamma adaptors was made. MiXCR was run by TCRdb on the reads, yielding one entry per CDR3 protein. The repertoire consists of 35,000 to 50,000 distinct CDR3 sequences, with roughly 10% occurring once and the leading ten covering around 34%. The sample taken for sequencing was a population of CD138-negative cells sorted from bone marrow. Receptors were obtained from a donor over 35 with multiple myeloma.

This clonotype was counted ten times or more. The genes are TRBV29-1 and TRBJ2-2, with TRBD2 as a possible D gene (7 bases). Germline CDR1 is SQVTM and CDR2 is ANQGSEA. Trimming pared 3 bases from V and 4 bases from J, leaving 15 bases between. The CDR3 runs to 15 residues. In DNA form, the CDR3 reads TGCAGCGTTGATACTGGGGGGGCGGGCACCGGGGAGCTGTTTTTT. It encodes CSVDTGGAGTGELFF.

There are many counts of this clonotype. V usage is TRBV3-1 and J usage is TRBJ1-6; D gene uncertain. V was trimmed by 4 bases and J by 8 bases, leaving 9 bases between them. Per the germline V gene, CDR1 is LGHDT and CDR2 is YNNKEL (reference sequence). CDR3 length equals 13 residues. CDR3 protein: CASSPVRDSPLHF. The CDR3 region has the DNA TGTGCCAGCAGCCCGGTCCGGGATTCACCCCTCCACTTT. Looking up the rest from reference TRBV3-1 and TRBJ1-6 gives the full variable domain: DTAVSQTPKYLVTQMGNDKSIKCEQNLGHDTMYWYKQDSKKFLKIMFSYNNKELIINETVPNRFSPKSPDKAHLNLHINSLELGDSAVYFCASSPVRDSPLHFGNGTRLTVT.

This clonotype was found a few times. This chain joins TRBV18 and TRBJ2-1; D remains ambiguous. In germline, CDR1 is KGHSH, CDR2 LQKENI. This CDR3 is built from 12 residues. The V and J ends lost 3 bases and 1 base respectively, with 1 base between them. CDR3 coding DNA: TGTGCCAGCTCACCGTCCTACAATGAGCAGTTCTTC. It translates to CASSPSYNEQFF.

The CDR3 DNA reads as TGTGCCACCACCCTCCAGGCGGGCGGACACAATGAGCAGTTCTTC. As protein: CATTLQAGGHNEQFF. The chain joins TRBV12-3 or TRBV12-4 to TRBJ2-1; possibly TRBD2 for D (5 bases). Trimming stripped 10 bases from V and 5 bases from J, with 21 bases between. The CDR3 extends over 15 amino acids.

This clonotype has ten or more counts. V usage is TRBV29-1 and J usage is TRBJ2-2, with a possible D match to TRBD1 (6 bases). Germline CDR1 reads SQVTM; CDR2 reads ANQGSEA. The CDR3 spans 14 residues. V was cut by 3 bases and J by 6 bases, with 14 bases left in between. CDR3 sequence reads: CSVDEAGEAGELFF. DNA of the CDR3: TGCAGCGTTGATGAGGCAGGGGAAGCCGGGGAGCTGTTTTTT.

This clonotype was picked up many times. The chain links TRBV30 to TRBJ2-1; weak D call: TRBD1 (6 bases). This CDR3 spans 12 amino acids. The germline V gene has CDR1 GTSNPN and CDR2 SVGIG (reference sequence). Between the trimmed V and J ends, which lost 8 bases and 5 bases, there was a span of 13 bases. Here the CDR3 reads CALLGADNEQFF. In DNA form, the CDR3 reads TGTGCCCTGTTGGGGGCGGACAATGAGCAGTTCTTC.

In its sample, this clonotype was seen many times. V gene TRBV3-1 combines with J gene TRBJ2-3; 8 bases are a match to TRBD2. Per germline, CDR1 LGHDT and CDR2 YNNKEL (reference sequence). The CDR3 has 16 residues. V was pared by 4 bases and J by 6 bases, with 12 bases of the junction left unmatched. Here the CDR3 reads CASSLRGGPAIDTQYF. Here the CDR3 DNA reads TGTGCCAGCAGCCTCCGGGGGGGTCCGGCAATCGATACGCAGTATTTT.

This clonotype was seen at least ten times. The rearrangement links TRBV29-1 to TRBJ1-1; D unclear. Trimming took off 1 base at V and 0 bases at J, with 9 bases between the two ends. Germline V gives CDR1 SQVTM, CDR2 ANQGSEA. The CDR3 has 14 residues. Here the CDR3 reads CSVEGVAMNTEAFF. CDR3 nucleotide sequence: TGCAGCGTTGAAGGGGTAGCTATGAACACTGAAGCTTTCTTT.

There are many counts of this clonotype. J is TRBJ2-3 and V is TRBV5-1; D is unclear. The CDR3 consists of 16 residues. Trimming took 1 base from V and 2 from J, leaving 14 bases between them. Germline V gene data show CDR1 as SGHRS and CDR2 as YFSETQ. CDR3 DNA: TGCGCCAGCAGCTTGCTCATGGGGAAGTACACAGATACGCAGTATTTT. Translating gives CASSLLMGKYTDTQYF. Full variable domain (rest looked up from reference TRBV5-1 and TRBJ2-3): KAGVTQTPRYLIKTRGQQVTLSCSPISGHRSVSWYQQTPGQGLQFLFEYFSETQRNKGNFPGRFSGRQFSNSRSEMNVSTLELGDSALYLCASSLLMGKYTDTQYFGPGTRLTVL.

This clonotype was detected ten times or more. The chain combines TRBV20-1 with TRBJ1-3; 8 positions match TRBD1. Germline assignment: CDR1 DFQATT and CDR2 SNEGSKA (reference sequence). The V gene end was trimmed by 3 bases and the J gene end by 3 bases; junction bases not matched to a gene: 13. The CDR3 extends over 17 amino acids. CDR3 nucleotide sequence: TGCAGTGCTAGGAGGCAGGGGGCGATCCTGGTTGGAAACACCATATATTTT. It codes for CSARRQGAILVGNTIYF.

This clonotype was recorded at least ten times. The chain couples TRBV20-1 to TRBJ2-3, with 14 bases aligning to TRBD2. The germline V gene has CDR1 DFQATT and CDR2 SNEGSKA (reference sequence). CDR3 size: 16 residues. The V and J ends lost 3 bases and 6 bases, in that order; junction bases with no gene match: 8. The CDR3 DNA reads TGCAGTGCTAGTGGAGGACTAGCGGGGGGTCGGGATACGCAGTATTTT. It translates to CSASGGLAGGRDTQYF.

Ten or more counts support this clonotype. The chain couples TRBV5-4 to TRBJ2-3; 10 bases are a match to TRBD2. Germline CDR1 is SGHNT and CDR2 is YYREEE (reference sequence). The CDR3 extends over 15 amino acids. Germline trimming cut 4 bases from V and 1 base from J; bases unmatched to any gene: 3. Written as DNA, the CDR3 is TGTGCCAGCAGCAGCACTAGCGGGGGCACAGATACGCAGTATTTT. Its protein product is CASSSTSGGTDTQYF. Full variable domain (outside the CDR3, taken from reference TRBV5-4 and TRBJ2-3): ETGVTQSPTHLIKTRGQQVTLRCSSQSGHNTVSWYQQALGQGPQFIFQYYREEENGRGNFPPRFSGLQFPNYSSELNVNALELDDSALYLCASSSTSGGTDTQYFGPGTRLTVL.

In its sample, this clonotype was seen many times. V is TRBV5-4 and J is TRBJ2-5; 7 nucleotides agree with TRBD1. Germline V gives CDR1 SGHNT, CDR2 YYREEE (reference sequence). The CDR3 covers 14 residues. Trimming took 4 bases from V and 2 from J; bases not matched to a gene: 5. The chain's CDR3 is CASSPGQAQETQYF. CDR3 nucleotide sequence: TGTGCCAGCAGCCCCGGACAGGCACAAGAGACCCAGTACTTC.

This clonotype was seen ten or more times. V gene TRBV11-2 combines with J gene TRBJ2-1; D might be TRBD1 or TRBD2, each matching 5 bases. V lost 5 bases to trimming and J lost 0 bases, with 8 bases between them. The CDR3 covers 14 residues. Germline V CDR1 and CDR2: SGHAT, FQNNGV. In DNA form, the CDR3 reads TGTGCCAGCAGCCTGGGACCCTCCTACAATGAGCAGTTCTTC. The encoded protein is CASSLGPSYNEQFF.

This clonotype was counted at least ten times. Here the CDR3 DNA reads TGCAGTGTCAAAATAGCGGAGGGCACTGAAGCTTTCTTT. Translating it yields CSVKIAEGTEAFF. V usage is TRBV20-1 and J usage is TRBJ1-1, with D unclear. From germline, CDR1 is DFQATT and CDR2 SNEGSKA (reference sequence). The ends were cut back, 7 bases at V and 4 bases at J, with 16 bases in the middle. This CDR3 has 13 amino acids.

Comments on this clonotype: Relative to the germline gene, one junction end is altered; a read error may explain this. The CDR3 is CASSWDLDEQCF. In DNA, the CDR3 is TGCGCTAGCAGCTGGGATCTGGACGAGCAGTGCTTC. This chain links TRBV5-1 with TRBJ2-7; no firm D call. This CDR3 has 12 residues. In germline, CDR1 is SGHRS, CDR2 YFSETQ.

This clonotype was counted many times. V usage is TRBV5-1 and J usage is TRBJ2-2; 8 nucleotides align to TRBD2. Looked up from germline, CDR1 is SGHRS and CDR2 is YFSETQ. V gave up 4 bases and J gave up 2 bases; unmatched junction bases: 4. The CDR3 extends over 15 amino acids. CDR3: CASSQSGGNTGELFF. The CDR3 DNA follows: TGCGCCAGCAGCCAGAGCGGGGGAAACACCGGGGAGCTGTTTTTT.

This clonotype was observed many times. This sequence joins TRBV29-1 and TRBJ1-2, with a possible D match to TRBD1 (5 bases). Trimming took 3 bases from V and 2 from J, leaving 10 bases between them. Germline CDR1 SQVTM, CDR2 ANQGSEA. The CDR3 contains 13 residues. CDR3 sequence reads: CSVDGQGNYGYTF. In DNA, the CDR3 is TGCAGCGTTGATGGTCAGGGAAACTATGGCTACACCTTC.

This clonotype was seen more than once but under ten times. This may come from a read error, since a much larger clone is one base off. The chain joins TRBV5-5 to TRBJ2-2, with 10 bases matching TRBD2. Per germline, CDR1 SGHKS and CDR2 YYEKEE (reference sequence). CDR3 length: 17 residues. CDR3 amino acids: CASGLEPRSGGAGELFF. The CDR3 coding sequence is TGTGCCAGCGGCTTGGAGCCCAGAAGCGGGGGGGCCGGGGAGCTGTTTTTT.

A remark on this clonotype: This may be a read error: a much more frequent sequence differs by one nucleotide. The chain recombines TRBV2 with TRBJ1-1, with a tentative D call TRBD1 (6 bases). Germline loops: CDR1 SNHLY, CDR2 FYNNEI. The CDR3 runs to 15 residues. CDR3 in DNA: TGTGCCAGCAGTGCCCTGGGACATTCGAACACTGGAGCTTTCTTT. Amino acids: CASSALGHSNTGAFF.

This clonotype was seen a handful of times. The chain recombines TRBV18 with TRBJ2-3, with 7 positions matching TRBD2. Germline values: CDR1 KGHSH, CDR2 LQKENI. The CDR3 extends over 12 amino acids. J was trimmed by 3 bases and V by 8 bases; bases with no gene match: 2. This CDR3 is CASGTTTDTQYF. CDR3 in DNA: TGTGCCAGCGGGACTACAACAGATACGCAGTATTTT. Complete variable domain (other parts from reference TRBV18 and TRBJ2-3): NAGVMQNPRHLVRRRGQEARLRCSPMKGHSHVYWYRQLPEEGLKFMVYLQKENIIDESGMPKERFSAEFPKEGPSILRIQQVVRGDSAAYFCASGTTTDTQYFGPGTRLTVL.

In its sample, this clonotype was seen many times. CDR3 sequence (DNA): TGCGCCAGCAGCCTTCGATTTACAGGGAAGGATGGCGGGGAGCTGTTTTTT. Its translation: CASSLRFTGKDGGELFF. The chain recombines TRBV5-1 with TRBJ2-2; tentatively, D is TRBD1 (6 bases). This CDR3 has 17 amino acids. Trimming removed 4 bases from V and 7 bases from J, with 23 bases in between. Germline-derived CDR1 and CDR2 are SGHRS and YFSETQ.

This clonotype was seen repeatedly, ten times or more. The chain couples TRBV28 to TRBJ1-6; 7 nucleotides line up with TRBD1. V shed 5 bases and J 7 bases; nucleotides not matched to a gene: 8. The CDR3 totals 15 residues. The germline CDR1 and CDR2 sequences are MDHEN and SYDVKM. The CDR3 sequence: CASSPGGGGNSPLHF. The DNA of the CDR3 is TGTGCCAGCAGTCCAGGGGGGGGGGGAAATTCACCCCTCCACTTT. The variable domain in full, completed from reference TRBV28 and TRBJ1-6, reads DVKVTQSSRYLVKRTGEKVFLECVQDMDHENMFWYRQDPGLGLRLIYFSYDVKMKEKGDIPEGYSVSREKKERFSLILESASTNQTSMYLCASSPGGGGNSPLHFGNGTRLTVT.

This clonotype was recorded at least ten times. The rearrangement uses TRBV29-1 and TRBJ2-7; 8 bases align to TRBD1. This CDR3 region has 14 residues. Looked up from germline, CDR1 is SQVTM and CDR2 is ANQGSEA. V lost 5 bases and J lost 7; bases outside the gene matches: 13. The CDR3 sequence is CSVLGQAGPREQYF. In nucleotides, the CDR3 is TGCAGCGTTTTGGGACAGGCAGGACCAAGAGAGCAGTACTTC.